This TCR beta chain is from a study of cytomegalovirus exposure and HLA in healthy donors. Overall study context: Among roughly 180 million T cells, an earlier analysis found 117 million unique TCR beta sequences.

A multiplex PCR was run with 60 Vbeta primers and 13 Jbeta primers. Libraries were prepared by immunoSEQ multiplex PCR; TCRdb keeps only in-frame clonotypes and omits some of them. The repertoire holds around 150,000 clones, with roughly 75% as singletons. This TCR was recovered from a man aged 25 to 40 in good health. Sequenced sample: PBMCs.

This chain's CDR3 is CASSQTDRGGHQPQHF. The DNA for the CDR3 is TGTGCCAGCAGCCAAACCGACAGGGGAGGCCATCAGCCCCAGCATTTT. The chain combines TRBV7-9 with TRBJ1-5, with 8 bases aligning to TRBD1. The V segment lost 5 bases and the J segment 5 bases; nucleotides outside the gene matches: 11. Germline CDR1 is SEHNR and CDR2 is FQNEAQ (reference sequence). The CDR3 consists of 16 residues.